Listed here are 11 T cell receptor beta chains from one sample, sequenced in a study of response to subunit inactivated influenza vaccine (dated by TCRdb to 2016 to 2018). Sample time point, as interpreted from the label and publication: around 47 days after influenza vaccine administration. The method behind the library was RT-PCR. Sequencing instrument: Illumina HiSeq 2500. The public sequencing data were trimmed at Q25 with fastp and processed into clonotypes with MiXCR by TCRdb, which kept only in-frame beta chains. Each CDR3 protein gets just one entry, which takes the most common genes and DNA from the rows behind it. The sample data list roughly 570,000 distinct CDR3 sequences, and 10% to 15% of these were observed just once. 10% to 15% of the sample belongs to the ten largest clones. The source was PBMCs from blood, collected roughly 45 days after vaccination. The receptors come from a man aged 45-60 years who received an inactivated influenza vaccine. Donor details come from another sample of the same person, matched by shared clones.

The rearrangement uses TRBV27 and TRBJ1-1, with D possibly being TRBD1 (5 bases). Trimming removed 4 bases at V and 0 bases at J, with 12 bases between. This CDR3 region has 15 residues. The germline V gene encodes CDR1 MNHEY and CDR2 SMNVEV (reference sequence). The CDR3 is CASSSLGAMNTEAFF. CDR3 nucleotides: TGTGCCAGCAGTTCATTAGGGGCAATGAACACTGAAGCTTTCTTT.

The rearrangement links TRBV6-2 or TRBV6-3 to TRBJ2-1; TRBD2 aligns across 8 bases. CDR1 is MNHEY and CDR2 is SVGEGT in the germline V gene. V gave up 6 bases and J gave up 6 bases; unmatched junction bases: 7. This CDR3 has 14 amino acids. The DNA for the CDR3 is TGTGCCAGCAGCTCCCCCCTAGCGGGCAATGAGCAGTTCTTC. Its translation is CASSSPLAGNEQFF.

This clonotype has a single count. At one of its ends the junction is not consistent with the germline gene, which may arise from a read error. The CDR3 nucleotides are TGTGCCAGCAGCTCCCACCCCGGGACAGGATCAGAAGCTTACTTT. This encodes CASSSHPGTGSEAYF. The chain couples TRBV7-2 to TRBJ1-1; 8 positions agree with TRBD1. This CDR3 comprises 15 residues. The germline V gene encodes CDR1 SGHTA and CDR2 FQGNSA.

This clonotype was recorded at least ten times. CDR3 in amino acids: CASSLAQGKTDTQYF. The CDR3 region has the DNA TGTGCCAGCAGCTTGGCGCAGGGAAAGACAGATACGCAGTATTTT. The chain recombines TRBV12-3 or TRBV12-4 with TRBJ2-3; D perhaps matches TRBD1 (5 bases). V shed 6 bases and J shed 3 bases, with 16 bases lying between them. CDR3 length equals 15 residues.

This clonotype appeared a few times. The chain is built from TRBV6-1 and TRBJ2-1; TRBD2 aligns across 7 bases. V was clipped by 5 bases and J by 0 bases; unmatched bases: 7. Germline V gene sequence: CDR1 MNHNS, CDR2 SASEGT. The CDR3 sequence is 16 residues long. The CDR3 sequence is CASSLTGGSSYNEQFF. Written as DNA, the CDR3 is TGTGCCAGCAGTCTGACCGGGGGGAGCTCCTACAATGAGCAGTTCTTC.

V gene TRBV12-3 or TRBV12-4 combines with J gene TRBJ2-7; 9 bases agree with TRBD1. The CDR3 consists of 15 residues. Unmatched junction bases numbered 11, after V lost 6 bases and J lost 5 bases. The CDR3 DNA reads TGTGCCAGCAGCCTCCGACAGGGGGTTGTCCACGAGCAGTACTTC. Its protein is CASSLRQGVVHEQYF.

This clonotype was found a few times. The rearrangement links TRBV7-9 to TRBJ2-7, with D maybe TRBD1 (5 bases). Germline V gene lookup returns CDR1 SEHNR and CDR2 FQNEAQ (reference sequence). The CDR3 has 12 amino acids. V lost 5 bases to trimming and J lost 5 bases, with 10 bases between them. CDR3 sequence: CASSPDRNEQYF. For the CDR3, the DNA is TGTGCCAGCAGCCCAGACAGAAACGAGCAGTACTTC. Drawing the rest from reference TRBV7-9 and TRBJ2-7, the complete variable domain is DTGVSQNPRHKITKRGQNVTFRCDPISEHNRLYWYRQTLGQGPEFLTYFQNEAQLEKSRLLSDRFSAERPKGSFSTLEIQRTEQGDSAMYLCASSPDRNEQYFGPGTRLTVT.

This clonotype was observed many times. V usage is TRBV2 and J usage is TRBJ1-5; 10 bases agree with TRBD1. Trimming took 7 bases from V and 9 from J; bases not matched to a gene: 6. The CDR3 spans 13 residues. CDR1 is SNHLY, CDR2 FYNNEI, per germline. As DNA, the CDR3 is TGTGCCAGCAATCGGGACAGGGGTCTGCCCCAGCATTTT. Residues: CASNRDRGLPQHF.

V usage is TRBV6-5 and J usage is TRBJ1-1; 9 bases fit TRBD1. Germline trimming cut 2 bases from V and 2 bases from J; bases unmatched to any gene: 6. There are 16 residues in the CDR3. CDR1 and CDR2 from the germline V gene are MNHEY and SVGAGI. The CDR3 DNA reads TGTGCCAGCAGTTACCCTCCGGACAGGGGAAACACTGAAGCTTTCTTT. Amino acids: CASSYPPDRGNTEAFF.

This clonotype showed up just a few times. The J gene is TRBJ2-6, the V gene TRBV2; unclear D gene. Trimming removed 8 bases at V and 3 bases at J, with 5 bases between. Germline V gene sequence: CDR1 SNHLY, CDR2 FYNNEI. The CDR3 spans 12 residues. Written as DNA, the CDR3 is TGTGCCAGCGGGAATGGGGCCAACGTCCTGACTTTC. It yields the protein CASGNGANVLTF.

The V and J genes are TRBV5-1 and TRBJ2-1; 9 positions agree with TRBD2. The germline CDR1 and CDR2 sequences are SGHRS and YFSETQ. Trimming at V came to 1 base and at J to 3 bases, leaving 11 bases not matched to a gene. This CDR3 has 18 amino acids. CDR3 DNA: TGCGCCAGCAGCTTGTTACTCTTGGCTAGCGGGGACTACAATGAGCAGTTCTTC. It translates to CASSLLLLASGDYNEQFF.